A single sample is the source of the 27 T cell receptor beta chains below, sequenced in a study of molecular identifiers for immune sequencing clone quantification. TCRdb used MiXCR to reprocess the PCR reads, holding one entry per CDR3 protein. This repertoire shows some 680,000 distinct CDR3 sequences, less than 30% found once; its top ten account for 0.78%. The specimen sequenced was naive CD8+ T cells from blood, with Jurkat cell RNA spiked in. Documented subset: FACS-sorted CD8+CD4-CCR7+CD45RA+ naive T cells. These receptor sequences come from a human donor in good health. Some libraries in this study had Jurkat cell RNA spiked in.

As concerns this clonotype: Just one base apart from a much larger clone, this may be a read error. This chain uses TRBV19 with TRBJ2-5, with TRBD2 matching 9 bases. Germline trimming cut 1 base from V and 4 bases from J; bases unmatched to any gene: 7. The CDR3 has 16 residues. The germline gives CDR1 LNHDA, CDR2 SQIVND (reference sequence). Here the CDR3 reads CASSIGASGIRETQYF. CDR3 DNA: TGTGCCAGTAGTATAGGTGCTAGCGGGATACGAGAGACCCAGTACTTC. The entire variable domain, with the rest obtained from reference TRBV19 and TRBJ2-5, is as follows: DGGITQSPKYLFRKEGQNVTLSCEQNLNHDAMYWYRQDPGQGLRLIYYSQIVNDFQKGDIAEGYSVSREKKESFPLTVTSAQKNPTAFYLCASSIGASGIRETQYFGPGTRLLVL.

This clonotype was found a few times. The chain recombines TRBV29-1 with TRBJ2-1; the D gene is possibly TRBD1 (6 bases). This CDR3 is built from 14 residues. Germline V lookup: CDR1 SQVTM, CDR2 ANQGSEA. Trimming pared 5 bases from V and 1 base from J, leaving 12 bases between. This CDR3 reads CSVLDRGSYNEQFF. DNA of the CDR3: TGCAGCGTTCTGGACAGAGGGTCCTACAATGAGCAGTTCTTC.

As to this clonotype: A much larger clone sits a single nucleotide away, making a read error possible. CDR3 residues: CSVEDPHTTNYGYAF. For the CDR3, the DNA is TGCAGCGTTGAAGATCCTCACACAACTAACTATGGCTACGCCTTC. The chain has TRBV29-1 and TRBJ1-2; D unclear. The CDR3 contains 15 residues. Per the germline V gene, CDR1 is SQVTM and CDR2 is ANQGSEA.

A remark on this clonotype: Germline and junction disagree at one end, which may indicate a read error. V and J are TRBV5-3 and TRBJ1-4, with D uncertain. TRBV5-3 is identified as an open reading frame with a role that is uncertain. This CDR3 spans 13 amino acids. For the CDR3, the DNA is TGTGCCAGCAGCTCCCCTCCCCATGAAAAACTGTTTTTT. Translated: CASSSPPHEKLFF.

This clonotype was detected ten times or more. The gene calls are TRBV7-9 and TRBJ2-3; D unclear. The CDR3 is 15 amino acids. V gave up 5 bases and J gave up 4 bases, with 16 bases separating them. The germline V gene has CDR1 SEHNR and CDR2 FQNEAQ (reference sequence). The CDR3 bases are TGTGCCAGCAGCGTAGGAGTTTCAGAGGCAGATACGCAGTATTTT. As protein: CASSVGVSEADTQYF.

The table lists this clonotype with a few counts. The rearrangement joins TRBV6-5 to TRBJ2-7; D gene unclear. In germline, CDR1 is MNHEY, CDR2 SVGAGI. V was pared by 2 bases and J by 2 bases, with 10 bases between. The CDR3 is 14 amino acids. CDR3 nucleotides: TGTGCCAGCAGTTACCTGTTCGCAACCTACGAGCAGTACTTC. Its protein is CASSYLFATYEQYF.

V usage is TRBV7-2 and J usage is TRBJ1-2; 7 bases are a match to TRBD1. Losses at the gene ends were 1 base for V and 6 bases for J; bases not matched to a gene: 2. The CDR3 loop spans 13 amino acids. Germline CDR1 and CDR2: SGHTA and FQGNSA. The CDR3: CASSLVTGDGYTF. The CDR3 region has the DNA TGTGCCAGCAGCTTAGTAACAGGGGATGGCTACACCTTC.

On this clonotype itself: A read error may explain this, as a much larger clone is one base away. The chain recombines TRBV12-3 or TRBV12-4 with TRBJ2-7, with TRBD1 matching over 8 bases. The CDR3 consists of 16 residues. This CDR3 is CASSSRRQGLEYGQYF. For the CDR3, the DNA is TGTGCCAGCAGTTCCCGACGACAGGGGCTAGAGTACGGGCAGTACTTC.

In its sample, this clonotype was seen a few times. The V call is TRBV7-9, the J call TRBJ2-3; 15 positions agree with TRBD2. The CDR3 length is 18 residues. The ends lost 5 bases at V and 4 bases at J; junction bases unmatched: 10. The germline CDR1 and CDR2 sequences are SEHNR and FQNEAQ (reference sequence). The chain's CDR3 is CASSRTLGLAGGPDTQYF. The CDR3 DNA sequence: TGTGCCAGCAGCCGCACACTCGGACTAGCGGGAGGGCCAGATACGCAGTATTTT.

As concerns this clonotype: This clone may be a read error of a much larger clone one base away. V is TRBV30 and J is TRBJ2-3; the D is unclear. The germline CDR1 and CDR2 sequences are GTSNPN and SVGIG (reference sequence). This CDR3 comprises 14 residues. This CDR3 reads CARSVLRSTDTQYF. The CDR3 bases are TGTGCCCGGAGTGTGTTGAGAAGCACAGATACGCAGTATTTT.

Note on this clonotype: This sequence may be a read error, since a much larger clone differs from it by one base. J is TRBJ1-1 and V is TRBV30; a weak D match, TRBD1 (5 bases). CDR3 length: 14 amino acids. The germline V and J ends were trimmed by 3 bases and 2 bases, with 13 bases remaining between them. Looked up from germline, CDR1 is GTSNPN and CDR2 is SVGIG (reference sequence). This chain's CDR3 is CAWRNKGLNTEAFF. The CDR3 coding sequence is TGTGCCTGGAGGAACAAGGGGCTAAACACTGAAGCTTTCTTT.

This clonotype occurred many times. V is TRBV19 and J is TRBJ2-5, with 9 bases fitting TRBD1. Trimming removed 3 bases from V and 3 bases from J; junction bases left unmatched: 11. In germline, CDR1 is LNHDA, CDR2 SQIVND (reference sequence). The CDR3 sequence is 17 residues long. The CDR3 sequence is CASSIYYTGTGKETQYF. CDR3 DNA sequence: TGTGCCAGTAGTATCTATTACACCGGGACAGGGAAAGAGACCCAGTACTTC.

In its sample, this clonotype was seen many times. The gene calls are TRBV20-1 and TRBJ2-3, with 10 bases identical to TRBD2. The ends lost 0 bases at V and 0 bases at J; junction bases unmatched: 3. CDR3 length: 16 amino acids. Germline CDR1 DFQATT, CDR2 SNEGSKA (reference sequence). The CDR3 DNA follows: TGCAGTGCTAGAGATTGGACTAGCGGAAGCACAGATACGCAGTATTTT. It is translated as CSARDWTSGSTDTQYF.

This clonotype was recorded at least ten times. The rearrangement uses TRBV4-1 and TRBJ2-3, with unresolved D. Deletions cut 0 bases from V and 9 bases from J, with 13 bases between. Germline assignment: CDR1 MGHRA and CDR2 YSYEKL. This CDR3 has 14 residues. The CDR3 coding sequence is TGCGCCAGCAGCCAAGATTTGTCCGGTTCCACGCAGTATTTT. Protein: CASSQDLSGSTQYF.

A note on this clonotype: It may be a read error: a sequence one base away is much more abundant. V usage is TRBV2 and J usage is TRBJ2-7, with unresolved D. The ends were cut back, 6 bases at V and 7 bases at J, with 19 bases in the middle. Germline V gene data show CDR1 as SNHLY and CDR2 as FYNNEI. This CDR3 has 14 amino acids. The CDR3 region has the DNA TGTGCCAGCAGCGCCGAGTGGAACGACAATGAGCAGTACTTC. It codes for CASSAEWNDNEQYF. Full variable domain (outside the CDR3, taken from reference TRBV2 and TRBJ2-7): EPEVTQTPSHQVTQMGQEVILRCVPISNHLYFYWYRQILGQKVEFLVSFYNNEISEKSEIFDDQFSVERPDGSNFTLKIRSTKLEDSAMYFCASSAEWNDNEQYFGPGTRLTVT.

Concerning this clonotype itself: Possible read error: a much larger clone is one base away. This chain links TRBV20-1 with TRBJ2-7; TRBD1 is a possible D gene (6 bases). The V end was cut by 4 bases, the J end by 4 bases, with 20 bases between. From germline, CDR1 is DFQATT and CDR2 SNEGSKA (reference sequence). This CDR3 has 15 residues. The CDR3 DNA follows: TGCAGTGCTAAGGAAGGGGCGCAGGGGATTTACGAGCAGTACTTC. It specifies CSAKEGAQGIYEQYF.

Points on this clonotype: Sequence at one end of the junction differs from germline and may be a read error. The CDR3 sequence is CASSREGGGSYNSPLRF. The CDR3 coding sequence is TGCGCCAGCAGCCGAGAAGGAGGGGGCTCCTATAATTCACCCCTCCGCTTT. The genes are TRBV4-1 and TRBJ1-6; 7 bases are shared with TRBD1. This CDR3 spans 17 amino acids. CDR1 is MGHRA and CDR2 is YSYEKL in the germline V gene.

The V call is TRBV4-1, the J call TRBJ2-2, with a weak D call TRBD1 (7 bases). The V gene's germline CDR1 is MGHRA and CDR2 YSYEKL. The CDR3 covers 17 residues. Between the trimmed V and J ends, which lost 0 bases and 5 bases, there was a span of 16 bases. CDR3 coding DNA: TGCGCCAGCAGCCAAGAATGGGACAGCCTAGCGACCGGGGAGCTGTTTTTT. It encodes CASSQEWDSLATGELFF.

The J gene is TRBJ1-1, the V gene TRBV7-9; D is undetermined. The CDR3 contains 14 residues. V was trimmed by 0 bases and J by 1 base, leaving 6 bases between them. Looked up from germline, CDR1 is SEHNR and CDR2 is FQNEAQ (reference sequence). CDR3 in amino acids: CASSLASTNTEAFF. CDR3 DNA sequence: TGTGCCAGCAGCTTAGCGAGCACGAACACTGAAGCTTTCTTT.

This clonotype was detected ten times or more. This rearrangement joins TRBV25-1 to TRBJ2-1; no definite D call. This CDR3 is built from 15 residues. CDR1 MGHDK and CDR2 SYGVNS come from the germline V gene. V lost 1 base, J lost 0 bases, and 7 bases lay in between. The CDR3 coding sequence is TGTGCCAGCAGTGAATTTAGGAGCTCCTACAATGAGCAGTTCTTC. As protein: CASSEFRSSYNEQFF.

In this sample, this clonotype turned up many times. The rearrangement uses TRBV29-1 and TRBJ2-3, with TRBD2 matching 7 bases. Germline CDR1 reads SQVTM; CDR2 reads ANQGSEA. The CDR3 consists of 16 residues. Unmatched junction bases numbered 13, after V lost 4 bases and J lost 3 bases. The CDR3 loop is CSVGGGRLAETDTQYF. In DNA, the CDR3 is TGCAGCGTTGGCGGTGGGAGGCTAGCGGAAACAGATACGCAGTATTTT.

This clonotype was detected ten times or more. The V call is TRBV10-3, the J call TRBJ2-4; 7 nucleotides line up with TRBD1. The CDR3 loop spans 16 amino acids. The germline CDR1 and CDR2 sequences are ENHRY and SYGVKD. The V gene end was trimmed by 5 bases and the J gene end by 4 bases; junction bases not matched to a gene: 11. The CDR3 region is CAISPDSGGAKNIQYF. The CDR3 nucleotides read TGTGCCATCAGTCCTGATTCAGGGGGTGCAAAAAACATTCAGTACTTC.

The rearrangement joins TRBV6-2 or TRBV6-3 to TRBJ2-7; D may match TRBD1 or TRBD2 (5 bases each). The germline CDR1 and CDR2 sequences are MNHEY and SVGEGT. V was shortened by 8 bases and J by 6 bases, with 14 bases between the two germline ends. The CDR3 is made up of 12 amino acids. CDR3 protein: CASGGWNFEQYF. Written as DNA, the CDR3 is TGTGCCAGCGGGGGATGGAACTTCGAGCAGTACTTC.

This clonotype was observed a few times. The rearrangement links TRBV19 to TRBJ1-1, with D tentatively TRBD1 (5 bases). Germline CDR1 reads LNHDA; CDR2 reads SQIVND (reference sequence). This CDR3 contains 15 residues. V lost 0 bases and J lost 2, with 10 bases in between. The CDR3 bases are TGTGCCAGTAGTATAGACTGGACAACCAACACTGAAGCTTTCTTT. It codes for CASSIDWTTNTEAFF.

Remarks on this clonotype: Given a much more abundant clone one base away, this may be a read error. V and J are TRBV27 and TRBJ1-1; unclear D gene. The CDR3 consists of 14 residues. Looked up from germline, CDR1 is MNHEY and CDR2 is SMNVEV (reference sequence). V was shortened by 9 bases and J by 4 bases, with 18 bases between the two germline ends. CDR3 loop: CASHSGQTSTEAFF. The CDR3 DNA is TGTGCCAGTCACTCCGGGCAGACGAGCACTGAAGCTTTCTTT.

The V call is TRBV7-8, the J call TRBJ2-1, with TRBD1 as a possible D gene (6 bases). The CDR3 spans 17 residues. Germline CDR1 is SGHVS and CDR2 is FQNEAQ. V lost 6 bases and J lost 0, with 18 bases in between. CDR3 DNA: TGTGCCAGCAGTCTAACAGGGTATTTTACCTCCTACAATGAGCAGTTCTTC. Translating it yields CASSLTGYFTSYNEQFF.

Comment on this clonotype: This sequence may be a read error, since a much larger clone differs from it by one base. This rearrangement joins TRBV7-9 to TRBJ1-1, with unresolved D. This CDR3 is built from 15 residues. The germline CDR1 and CDR2 sequences are SEHNR and FQNEAQ (reference sequence). The CDR3 bases are TGTGCCAGCAGCCCACCGTGGAGCATGAACACTGAAGCTTCCTTT. This gives the protein CASSPPWSMNTEASF. The whole variable domain, remainder taken from reference TRBV7-9 and TRBJ1-1, is DTGVSQNPRHKITKRGQNVTFRCDPISEHNRLYWYRQTLGQGPEFLTYFQNEAQLEKSRLLSDRFSAERPKGSFSTLEIQRTEQGDSAMYLCASSPPWSMNTEASFGQGTRLTVV.